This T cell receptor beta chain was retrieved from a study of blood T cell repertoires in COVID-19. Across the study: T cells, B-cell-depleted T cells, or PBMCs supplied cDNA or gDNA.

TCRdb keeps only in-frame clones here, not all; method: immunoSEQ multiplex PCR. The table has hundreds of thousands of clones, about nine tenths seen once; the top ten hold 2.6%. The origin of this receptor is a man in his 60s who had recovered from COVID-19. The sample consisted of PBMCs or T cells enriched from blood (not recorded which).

The CDR3 loop reads CASGHYEQYF. Written as DNA, the CDR3 is TGTGCCAGCGGCCATTACGAGCAGTACTTC. The chain joins TRBV27 to TRBJ2-7, with unresolved D. CDR1 and CDR2 from the germline V gene are MNHEY and SMNVEV (reference sequence). The CDR3 extends over 10 amino acids. The V end lost 8 bases, the J end lost 4 bases, and 6 bases lay between the germline ends.